A selection of T cell receptor beta chains follows, all from one sample in a study of T cell repertoires in cytomegalovirus infection. TCRdb redid the calling of the reads with MiXCR, one entry per CDR3 protein. The sample has about 310,000 distinct CDR3 sequences; under 20% are singletons. Sequencing was carried out using PBMCs. These receptors all stem from a human donor in good health (CMV status not recorded). Some clones in this sample may be carry-over from other donors' samples. Each CDR3 is given with its conserved first and last residue. The D gene is left open where the match is weak. Size is omitted from some rows. Given values are once, few, many or a class for expanded clones.

NA | TRBJ2-3 | TRBD2 | TRBV11-3 | CASSPSAGVTDTQYF | TGTGCCAGCAGCCCCTCAGCGGGGGTAACAGATACGCAGTATTTT
few | TRBJ2-2 | TRBD1 | TRBV5-6 | CASSSVTGLNTGELFF | TGTGCCAGCAGCTCCGTGACAGGGCTGAACACCGGGGAGCTGTTTTTT
few | TRBJ1-5 | TRBD1 | TRBV6-2/TRBV6-3 | CASSNEQGASWGSNQPQHF | TGTGCCAGCAGTAACGAACAGGGGGCCTCCTGGGGTAGCAATCAGCCCCAGCATTTT
many | TRBJ1-3 | NA | TRBV7-2 | CASSSYSSSGNTIYF | TGTGCCAGCAGCTCCTACAGTAGCTCTGGAAACACCATATATTTT
NA | TRBJ2-5 | NA | TRBV5-5 | CASSLTPPETQYF | TGTGCCAGCAGCTTGACTCCTCCGGAGACCCAGTACTTC
NA | TRBJ1-6 | TRBD1 | TRBV20-1 | CSARVRQGNSPLHF | TGCAGTGCTAGAGTTCGACAGGGTAATTCACCCCTCCACTTT
many | TRBJ2-2 | TRBD1 | TRBV7-3 | CASSLVRGHGTGELFF | TGTGCCAGCAGCTTAGTCAGGGGGCATGGCACCGGGGAGCTGTTTTTT
many | TRBJ1-5 | NA | TRBV12-3/TRBV12-4 | CASSSGQNFDQPQHF | TGTGCCAGCAGTTCCGGACAGAACTTCGATCAGCCCCAGCATTTT
many | TRBJ1-5 | NA | TRBV12-3/TRBV12-4 | CASSLRGGNQPQHF | TGTGCCAGCAGTTTAAGGGGTGGAAATCAGCCCCAGCATTTT
many | TRBJ2-3 | NA | TRBV6-5 | CASSYAGGPGADTQYF | TGTGCCAGCAGTTACGCCGGGGGGCCGGGGGCAGATACGCAGTATTTT
NA | TRBJ2-2 | NA | TRBV20-1 | CSARPPGLDTGELFF | TGCAGTGCTAGGCCCCCGGGTCTGGACACCGGGGAGCTGTTTTTT
many | TRBJ2-1 | TRBD1 | TRBV7-9 | CASSLGQGGLNEQFF | TGTGCCAGCAGCTTAGGACAGGGGGGTCTCAATGAGCAGTTCTTC
few | TRBJ2-7 | TRBD2 | TRBV20-1 | CSARVTGGAYEQYF | TGCAGTGCTAGAGTAACGGGGGGGGCCTACGAGCAGTACTTC
NA | TRBJ2-7 | TRBD1 | TRBV2 | CATSPDRGRPHEQYF | TGTGCCACCAGCCCAGACAGGGGCCGCCCCCACGAGCAGTACTTC
few | TRBJ2-5 | TRBD2 | TRBV3-1 | CASSQGGARPETQYF | TGTGCCAGCAGCCAGGGAGGGGCGCGCCCGGAGACCCAGTACTTC
NA | TRBJ2-3 | TRBD2 | TRBV18 | CASSPSLAGNTDTQYF | TGTGCCAGCTCACCTTCACTAGCGGGGAACACAGATACGCAGTATTTT
few | TRBJ2-5 | NA | TRBV7-2 | CASSSLLQETQYF | TGTGCCAGCAGCTCACTCCTCCAAGAGACCCAGTACTTC
few | TRBJ1-2 | NA | TRBV28 | CASSSPHGYTF | TGTGCCAGCAGCAGTCCTCATGGCTACACCTTC
few | TRBJ2-1 | TRBD1 | TRBV20-1 | CSARDRQGAQEQFF | TGCAGTGCTAGAGATCGGCAGGGGGCGCAGGAGCAGTTCTTC
few | TRBJ1-5 | TRBD1 | TRBV6-2/TRBV6-3 | CASPLSNRDREQPQHF | TGTGCCAGCCCTTTGAGCAATCGGGACAGGGAACAGCCCCAGCATTTT
NA | TRBJ1-6 | NA | TRBV2 | CASSEAVGRASSPLHF | TGTGCCAGCAGTGAAGCAGTGGGCAGGGCCTCCTCACCCCTCCACTTT
many | TRBJ2-7 | NA | TRBV6-2/TRBV6-3 | CASSFQGYEQYF | TGTGCCAGCAGTTTCCAGGGCTACGAGCAGTACTTC
few | TRBJ1-4 | NA | TRBV20-1 | CSARAGAEKLFF | TGCAGTGCTAGAGCAGGGGCGGAAAAACTGTTTTTT
many | TRBJ2-6 | NA | TRBV7-2 | CASSLFGEVANSVLTF | TGTGCCAGCAGCCTCTTTGGGGAAGTAGCGAACTCCGTCCTGACTTTC
many | TRBJ2-1 | NA | TRBV2 | CASRGDLSFEQFF | TGTGCCAGCAGGGGGGACCTCTCGTTCGAGCAGTTCTTC
NA | TRBJ1-3 | NA | TRBV6-1 | CASSIAPGAGGNTIYF | TGTGCCAGCAGCATTGCCCCGGGGGCGGGCGGAAACACCATATATTTT
many | TRBJ2-7 | NA | TRBV7-2 | CASSPDRYEQYF | TGTGCCAGCAGTCCGGACAGATACGAGCAGTACTTC
few | TRBJ2-1 | NA | TRBV5-6 | CASSPPLGDYNEQFF | TGTGCCAGCAGCCCACCCCTCGGGGATTACAATGAGCAGTTCTTC
NA | TRBJ2-7 | TRBD2 | TRBV7-2 | CASSSRDGGAYEQYF | TGTGCCAGCAGCTCCCGTGACGGGGGGGCCTACGAGCAGTACTTC
few | TRBJ1-1 | NA | TRBV10-3 | CAIMRGPGTSAPAFF | TGTGCCATCATGAGGGGCCCAGGGACGAGTGCGCCTGCTTTCTTT
NA | TRBJ1-5 | NA | TRBV6-6 | CASTWGPGQNSNQPQHF | TGTGCCAGCACTTGGGGCCCTGGACAGAATAGCAATCAGCCCCAGCATTTT
many | TRBJ2-7 | NA | TRBV4-1 | CASSQGRPGAYEQYF | TGCGCCAGCAGCCAAGGTCGTCCGGGGGCTTACGAGCAGTACTTC
few | TRBJ1-5 | NA | TRBV20-1 | CSALSNPGENQPQHF | TGCAGTGCTCTGTCGAACCCGGGGGAAAATCAGCCCCAGCATTTT
few | TRBJ2-1 | TRBD2 | TRBV12-3/TRBV12-4 | CASSFGTSGVYNEQFF | TGTGCCAGCAGTTTCGGGACTAGCGGGGTATACAATGAGCAGTTCTTC
many | TRBJ2-3 | TRBD2 | TRBV7-2 | CASRLTSGGSTDTQYF | TGTGCCAGCAGACTGACTAGCGGGGGTAGCACAGATACGCAGTATTTT
few | TRBJ1-5 | NA | TRBV5-1 | CASSLVPPGEVYQPQHF | TGCGCCAGCAGCTTGGTTCCTCCAGGGGAGGTATATCAGCCCCAGCATTTT
NA | TRBJ1-1 | NA | TRBV6-2/TRBV6-3 | CASSYEGTEAFF | TGTGCCAGCAGTTACGAGGGGACTGAAGCTTTCTTT
many | TRBJ2-7 | TRBD1 | TRBV7-2 | CASSEGTAYEQYF | TGTGCCAGCAGTGAAGGGACAGCCTACGAGCAGTACTTC
NA | TRBJ1-5 | TRBD1 | TRBV7-9 | CASSLGPGQGEHF | TGTGCCAGCAGCTTAGGCCCGGGACAGGGAGAGCATTTT
many | TRBJ2-7 | NA | TRBV7-2 | CASSFGRSIANYEQYF | TGTGCCAGCAGCTTTGGGCGTTCCATCGCAAATTACGAGCAGTACTTC
few | TRBJ1-2 | NA | TRBV20-1 | CSSPPGTGAGVGGYTF | TGCAGTTCACCCCCGGGCACGGGAGCCGGGGTAGGAGGCTACACCTTC
few | TRBJ1-5 | NA | TRBV12-5 | CASGRQGGGNQPQHF | TGTGCTAGTGGCCGACAAGGCGGGGGCAATCAGCCCCAGCATTTT
NA | TRBJ2-2 | NA | TRBV12-3/TRBV12-4 | CASRPQEQAGELFF | TGTGCCAGCAGACCCCAGGAACAGGCCGGGGAGCTGTTTTTT
few | TRBJ1-6 | TRBD1 | TRBV6-6 | CASTDRESVLYNSPLHF | TGTGCCAGCACGGACAGGGAGAGTGTCTTGTATAATTCACCCCTCCACTTT
NA | TRBJ1-2 | NA | TRBV2 | CASRWGDGYTF | TGTGCCAGCAGGTGGGGAGATGGCTACACCTTC
NA | TRBJ1-5 | TRBD1 | TRBV6-1 | CASSASTGEQPQHF | TGTGCCAGCAGTGCATCGACAGGGGAACAGCCCCAGCATTTT
NA | TRBJ2-7 | NA | TRBV6-2/TRBV6-3 | CASSYDSPGRPEQYF | TGTGCCAGCAGTTACGACAGCCCAGGAAGACCCGAGCAGTACTTC
few | TRBJ1-4 | NA | TRBV20-1 | CSASGTEAGRGEKLFF | TGCAGTGCTAGTGGAACGGAGGCGGGACGGGGAGAAAAACTGTTTTTT
many | TRBJ1-1 | NA | TRBV7-8 | CASSSYTGSNVNTEAFF | TGTGCCAGCAGCTCATACACCGGGTCGAATGTGAACACTGAAGCTTTCTTT
few | TRBJ2-3 | NA | TRBV19 | CASSTQGMVADTQYF | TGTGCCAGTAGTACACAGGGTATGGTGGCAGATACGCAGTATTTT
few | TRBJ2-7 | NA | TRBV11-2 | CASSLDSDSYEQYF | TGTGCCAGCAGCTTAGATTCGGATAGCTACGAGCAGTACTTC
many | TRBJ1-4 | NA | TRBV4-1 | CASSQDREYEKLFF | TGCGCCAGCAGCCAAGATCGGGAGTATGAAAAACTGTTTTTT
NA | TRBJ1-2 | TRBD1 | TRBV7-2 | CASSDSRGQVGGGYTF | TGTGCCAGCAGTGACAGTAGAGGACAGGTCGGGGGTGGCTACACCTTC
many | TRBJ2-3 | NA | TRBV7-2 | CASSLEVLSTDTQYF | TGTGCCAGCAGCTTAGAAGTGCTATCCACAGATACGCAGTATTTT
NA | TRBJ1-5 | NA | TRBV4-1 | CASSQTMVRTSNQPQHF | TGCGCCAGCAGCCAAACTATGGTAAGGACTAGCAATCAGCCCCAGCATTTT
NA | TRBJ1-2 | NA | TRBV6-2/TRBV6-3 | CASSSGTVYGYTF | TGTGCCAGCAGCTCGGGGACGGTCTATGGCTACACCTTC
NA | TRBJ2-1 | NA | TRBV18 | CASSPPNREGHNEQFF | TGTGCCAGCTCACCCCCGAACAGGGAGGGGCACAATGAGCAGTTCTTC
many | TRBJ1-1 | TRBD1 | TRBV7-8 | CASSLVPAGGNTEAFF | TGTGCCAGCAGCTTAGTCCCGGCAGGGGGGAACACTGAAGCTTTCTTT
NA | TRBJ1-5 | NA | TRBV20-1 | CSAGSDGNQPQHF | TGCAGTGCGGGATCGGACGGCAATCAGCCCCAGCATTTT
many | TRBJ1-3 | NA | TRBV6-6 | CASSYPFGTTSPRPGNTIYF | TGTGCCAGCAGTTACCCGTTTGGGACTACCAGTCCTCGGCCTGGAAACACCATATATTTT